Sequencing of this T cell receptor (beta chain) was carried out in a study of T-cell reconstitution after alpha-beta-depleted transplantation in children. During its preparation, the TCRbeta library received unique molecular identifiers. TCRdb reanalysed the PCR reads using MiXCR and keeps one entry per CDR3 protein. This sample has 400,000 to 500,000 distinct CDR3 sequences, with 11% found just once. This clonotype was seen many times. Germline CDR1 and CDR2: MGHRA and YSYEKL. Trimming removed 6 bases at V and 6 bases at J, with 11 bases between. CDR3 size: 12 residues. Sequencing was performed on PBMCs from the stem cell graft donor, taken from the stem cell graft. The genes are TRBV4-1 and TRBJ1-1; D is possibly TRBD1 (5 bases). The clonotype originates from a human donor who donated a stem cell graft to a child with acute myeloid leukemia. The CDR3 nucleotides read TGCGCCAGCAGTCCTACGGGGGCTGAAGCTTTCTTT. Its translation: CASSPTGAEAFF.